This T cell receptor beta chain was sequenced during a study of T cell changes during pregnancy in multiple sclerosis. The germline V gene encodes CDR1 SNHLY and CDR2 FYNNEI. CDR3 length: 14 residues. With 6 bases clipped from V and 5 bases from J, the junction kept 3 bases outside the gene matches. Using immunoSEQ multiplex PCR, the repertoire was profiled, and TCRdb retains in-frame clones only, with some absent. Among roughly 42,000 clones listed, 85% to 90% were seen once. The receptor was isolated from a female donor with multiple sclerosis, enrolled in a pregnancy study. The sequencing here drew on CD4+ T cells from peripheral blood mononuclear cells, taken in the first trimester of pregnancy. V gene TRBV2 combines with J gene TRBJ2-3; 12 bases line up with TRBD2. As DNA, the CDR3 is TGTGCCAGCAGGAGGACTAGCGGGAAAGATACGCAGTATTTT. This sequence encodes CASRRTSGKDTQYF.